Listed here are 9 T cell receptor beta chains from one sample, sequenced in a study of identical twins (dated by TCRdb to about 2016). Libraries were prepared through 5' RACE. Sequenced using an Illumina HiSeq 2000. TCRdb cleaned the public reads at Q25 with fastp, built clones with MiXCR and kept in-frame beta chains. All rows with the same CDR3 protein become a single entry with the most common DNA and genes. The sample table records fewer than 500,000 distinct CDR3 sequences; 24% of these occur just once. The ten largest make up 2.9% of the sample. The same specimen was also included in a second study, on T cells expressing NK-cell markers.

Source material: CD4+ T cells sorted from blood. The receptors come from a woman aged 18-29 years in good health.

This clonotype was seen a handful of times. The V and J genes are TRBV6-4 and TRBJ2-6; D is unresolved. The CDR3 sequence is 17 residues long. Trimming shortened V by 3 bases and J by 0 bases, and 12 bases separated the two germline ends. The germline V gene has CDR1 MRHNA and CDR2 SNTAGT. The CDR3 coding sequence is TGTGCCAGCAGTGAGGGCCCCGTTAACTCTGGGGCCAACGTCCTGACTTTC. Protein sequence: CASSEGPVNSGANVLTF.

The sample holds a few counts of this clonotype. The chain couples TRBV7-9 to TRBJ1-2; 9 nucleotides line up with TRBD1. The CDR3 totals 14 residues. Germline lookup yields CDR1 SEHNR and CDR2 FQNEAQ (reference sequence). V shed 1 base, J shed 4 bases, and the junction held 1 base outside the gene matches. The CDR3 spells CASSLGDRVYGYTF. The CDR3, as DNA: TGTGCCAGCAGCTTAGGGGACAGGGTCTATGGCTACACCTTC.

The V call is TRBV29-1, the J call TRBJ1-2, with 7 bases that match TRBD1. The V gene end was trimmed by 5 bases and the J gene end by 4 bases; junction bases not matched to a gene: 7. The CDR3 covers 13 residues. Germline V gene sequence: CDR1 SQVTM, CDR2 ANQGSEA. The CDR3 coding sequence is TGCAGCGTTAATATGGAGGGGGCCTATGGCTACACCTTC. Its protein product is CSVNMEGAYGYTF.

V usage is TRBV7-8 and J usage is TRBJ2-2; tentatively, D is TRBD2 (5 bases). This CDR3 comprises 15 residues. V was pared by 5 bases and J by 4 bases, with 14 bases between. The germline V gene encodes CDR1 SGHVS and CDR2 FQNEAQ. The chain's CDR3 is CASSQTGVSTGELFF. CDR3 in DNA: TGTGCCAGCAGCCAGACCGGGGTTAGCACCGGGGAGCTGTTTTTT.

Only a few counts were recorded for this clonotype. The chain employs TRBV29-1 and TRBJ2-5, with TRBD1 matching 9 bases. After removal of 8 bases from V and 6 bases from J, the junction contained 7 bases not matched to a gene. This CDR3 has 12 residues. Germline loops: CDR1 SQVTM, CDR2 ANQGSEA. The DNA for the CDR3 is TGCAGCACATTACAGGGGGCTAAGACCCAGTACTTC. Translation: CSTLQGAKTQYF.

A few counts support this clonotype. This rearrangement joins TRBV10-3 to TRBJ2-7; 8 bases are shared with TRBD1. Germline CDR1 and CDR2: ENHRY and SYGVKD. The CDR3 spans 15 residues. J lost 5 bases, V lost 0 bases, and 6 bases had no gene match. CDR3: CAISESGQGGHEQYF. The CDR3 DNA follows: TGTGCCATCAGTGAGTCAGGACAGGGAGGCCACGAGCAGTACTTC.

The chain employs TRBV19 and TRBJ2-1, with no clear D. CDR3 length equals 11 residues. Germline V gene sequence: CDR1 LNHDA, CDR2 SQIVND (reference sequence). V was clipped by 1 base and J by 8 bases, with 3 bases between them. The CDR3: CASSIAYEQFF. The CDR3, as DNA: TGTGCCAGTAGTATAGCATATGAGCAGTTCTTC.

At least ten counts were recorded for this clonotype. This sequence joins TRBV7-9 and TRBJ2-5; D might be TRBD1 (6 bases). The CDR3 length is 13 residues. The germline V gene encodes CDR1 SEHNR and CDR2 FQNEAQ (reference sequence). V was trimmed by 3 bases and J by 4 bases, leaving 9 bases between them. The CDR3: CASSFSRGETQYF. The CDR3 region has the DNA TGTGCCAGCAGCTTTTCCAGGGGAGAGACCCAGTACTTC. The whole variable domain, filled in from reference TRBV7-9 and TRBJ2-5, reads DTGVSQNPRHKITKRGQNVTFRCDPISEHNRLYWYRQTLGQGPEFLTYFQNEAQLEKSRLLSDRFSAERPKGSFSTLEIQRTEQGDSAMYLCASSFSRGETQYFGPGTRLLVL.

The chain employs TRBV20-1 and TRBJ1-1; TRBD1 matches at 7 bases. From germline, CDR1 is DFQATT and CDR2 SNEGSKA (reference sequence). The CDR3 totals 11 residues. CDR3 coding DNA: TGCAGGGTGGCAGGGGGCACTGAAGCTTTCTTT. Its protein is CRVAGGTEAFF.